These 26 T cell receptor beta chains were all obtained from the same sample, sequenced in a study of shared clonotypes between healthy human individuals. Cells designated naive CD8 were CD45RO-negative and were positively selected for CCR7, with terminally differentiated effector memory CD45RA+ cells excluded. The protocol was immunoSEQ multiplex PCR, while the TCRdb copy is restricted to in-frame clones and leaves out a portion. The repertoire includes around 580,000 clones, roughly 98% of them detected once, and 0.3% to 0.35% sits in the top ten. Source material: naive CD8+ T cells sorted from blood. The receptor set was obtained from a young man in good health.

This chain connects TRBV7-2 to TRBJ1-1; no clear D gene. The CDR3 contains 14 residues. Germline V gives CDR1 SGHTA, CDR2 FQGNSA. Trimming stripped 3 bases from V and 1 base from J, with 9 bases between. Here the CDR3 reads CASSFLGENTEAFF. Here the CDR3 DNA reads TGTGCCAGCAGCTTCCTGGGCGAGAACACTGAAGCTTTCTTT.

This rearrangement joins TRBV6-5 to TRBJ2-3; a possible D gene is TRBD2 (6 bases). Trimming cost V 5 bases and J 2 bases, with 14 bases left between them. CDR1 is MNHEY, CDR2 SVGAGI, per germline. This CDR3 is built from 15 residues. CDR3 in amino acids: CASSLWRGDTDTQYF. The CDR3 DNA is TGTGCCAGCAGTCTGTGGCGGGGCGACACAGATACGCAGTATTTT.

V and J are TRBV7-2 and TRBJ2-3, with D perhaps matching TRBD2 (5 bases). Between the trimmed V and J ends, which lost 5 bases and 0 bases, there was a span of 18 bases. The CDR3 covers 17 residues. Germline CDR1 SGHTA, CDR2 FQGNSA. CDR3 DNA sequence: TGTGCCAGCAGCCCAACGGCGGGCTTCCGTAGCACAGATACGCAGTATTTT. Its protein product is CASSPTAGFRSTDTQYF.

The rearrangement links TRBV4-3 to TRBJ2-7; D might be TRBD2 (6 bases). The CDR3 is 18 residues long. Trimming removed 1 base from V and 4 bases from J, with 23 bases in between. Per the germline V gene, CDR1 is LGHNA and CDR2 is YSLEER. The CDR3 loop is CASSQGLELGGSVYEQYF. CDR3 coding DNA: TGCGCCAGCAGCCAAGGTCTCGAGTTGGGGGGATCCGTTTACGAGCAGTACTTC.

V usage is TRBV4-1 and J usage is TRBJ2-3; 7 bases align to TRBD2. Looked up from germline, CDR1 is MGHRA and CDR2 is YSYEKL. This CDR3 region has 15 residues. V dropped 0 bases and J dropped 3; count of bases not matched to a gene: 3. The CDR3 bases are TGCGCCAGCAGCCAAGATCCTAGCGGAACAGATACGCAGTATTTT. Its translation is CASSQDPSGTDTQYF.

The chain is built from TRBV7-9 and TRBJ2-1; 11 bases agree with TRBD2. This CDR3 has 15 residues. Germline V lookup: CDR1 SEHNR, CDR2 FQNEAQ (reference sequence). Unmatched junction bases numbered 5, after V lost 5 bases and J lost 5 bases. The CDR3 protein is CASSGTSGTNNEQFF. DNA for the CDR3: TGTGCCAGCAGCGGGACTAGCGGCACTAACAATGAGCAGTTCTTC.

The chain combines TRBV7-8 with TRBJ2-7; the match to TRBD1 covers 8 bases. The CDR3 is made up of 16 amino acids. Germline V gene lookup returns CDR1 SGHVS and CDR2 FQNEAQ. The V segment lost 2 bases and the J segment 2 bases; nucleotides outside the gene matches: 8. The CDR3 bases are TGTGCCAGCAGCTTACCCGACAGGGGTTGGGCCTACGAGCAGTACTTC. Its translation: CASSLPDRGWAYEQYF.

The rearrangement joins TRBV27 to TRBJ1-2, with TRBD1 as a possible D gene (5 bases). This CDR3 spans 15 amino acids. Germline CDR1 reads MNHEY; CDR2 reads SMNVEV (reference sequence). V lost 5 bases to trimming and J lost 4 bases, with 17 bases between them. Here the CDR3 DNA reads TGTGCCAGCAGTCCCCTGGAGGGGCCCACCTATGGCTACACCTTC. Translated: CASSPLEGPTYGYTF.

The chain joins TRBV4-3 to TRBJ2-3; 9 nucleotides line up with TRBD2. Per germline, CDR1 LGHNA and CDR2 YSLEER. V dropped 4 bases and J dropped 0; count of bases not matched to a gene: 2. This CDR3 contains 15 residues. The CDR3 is CASSRTSGSTDTQYF. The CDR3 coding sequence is TGCGCCAGCAGCCGTACTAGCGGGAGCACAGATACGCAGTATTTT.

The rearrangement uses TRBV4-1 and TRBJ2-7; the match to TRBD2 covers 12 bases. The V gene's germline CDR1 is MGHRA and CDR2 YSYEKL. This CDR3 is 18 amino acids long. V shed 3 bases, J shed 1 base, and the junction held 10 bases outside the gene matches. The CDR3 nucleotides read TGCGCCAGCAGCCATCCCACTAGCGGGAGGCTTCAATCCTACGAGCAGTACTTC. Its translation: CASSHPTSGRLQSYEQYF.

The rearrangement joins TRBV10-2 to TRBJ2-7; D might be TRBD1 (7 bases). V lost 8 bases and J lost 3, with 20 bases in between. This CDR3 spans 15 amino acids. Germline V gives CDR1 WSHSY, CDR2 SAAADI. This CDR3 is CASGIPGAGGYEQYF. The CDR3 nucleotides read TGCGCCAGCGGTATTCCGGGGGCAGGGGGCTACGAGCAGTACTTC.

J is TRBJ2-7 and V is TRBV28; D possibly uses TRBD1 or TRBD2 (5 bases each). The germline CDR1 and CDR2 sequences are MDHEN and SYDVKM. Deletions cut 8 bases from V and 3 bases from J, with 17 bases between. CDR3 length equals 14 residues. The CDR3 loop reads CASSSPGTYYEQYF. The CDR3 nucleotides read TGTGCCAGCTCCTCCCCTGGGACGTACTACGAGCAGTACTTC.

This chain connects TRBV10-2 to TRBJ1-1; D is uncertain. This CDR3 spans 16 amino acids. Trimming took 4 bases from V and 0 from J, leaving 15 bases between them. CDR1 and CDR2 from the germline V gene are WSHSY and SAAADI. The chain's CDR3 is CASSGATQTMNTEAFF. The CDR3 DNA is TGCGCCAGCAGTGGCGCGACACAGACAATGAACACTGAAGCTTTCTTT.

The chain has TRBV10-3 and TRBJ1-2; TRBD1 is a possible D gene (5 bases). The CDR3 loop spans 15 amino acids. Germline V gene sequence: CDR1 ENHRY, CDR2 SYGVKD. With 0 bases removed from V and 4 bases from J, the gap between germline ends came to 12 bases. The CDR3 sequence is CAISESRDLPYGYTF. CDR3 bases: TGTGCCATCAGTGAGTCCCGGGACCTTCCCTATGGCTACACCTTC.

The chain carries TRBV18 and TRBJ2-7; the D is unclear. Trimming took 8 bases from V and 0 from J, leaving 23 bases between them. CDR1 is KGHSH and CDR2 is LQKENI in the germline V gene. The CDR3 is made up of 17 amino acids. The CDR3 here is CASSVSGRSMSSYEQYF. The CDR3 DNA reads TGTGCCAGCAGCGTCTCCGGCCGTAGTATGAGCTCCTACGAGCAGTACTTC.

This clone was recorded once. The DNA of the CDR3 is TGTGCCAGCAGCGCAAACCACTGGGACAGTCGTAAGTACGAGCAGTACTTC. Its protein is CASSANHWDSRKYEQYF. This chain connects TRBV27 to TRBJ2-7, with TRBD1 matching 7 bases. V lost 6 bases, J lost 4 bases, and 18 bases stayed unmatched. CDR3 length: 17 residues. Looked up from germline, CDR1 is MNHEY and CDR2 is SMNVEV (reference sequence).

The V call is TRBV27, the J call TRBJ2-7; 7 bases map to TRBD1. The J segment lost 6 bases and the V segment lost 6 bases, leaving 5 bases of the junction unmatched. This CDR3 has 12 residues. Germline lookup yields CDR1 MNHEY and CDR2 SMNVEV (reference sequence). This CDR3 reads CASRGDSIEQYF. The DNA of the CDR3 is TGTGCCAGCAGGGGGGACAGCATCGAGCAGTACTTC.

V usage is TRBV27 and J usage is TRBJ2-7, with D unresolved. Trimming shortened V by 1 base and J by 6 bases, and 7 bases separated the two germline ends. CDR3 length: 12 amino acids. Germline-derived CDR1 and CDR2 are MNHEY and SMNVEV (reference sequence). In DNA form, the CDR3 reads TGTGCCAGCAGTTTATACCAGCGCGAGCAGTACTTC. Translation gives CASSLYQREQYF.

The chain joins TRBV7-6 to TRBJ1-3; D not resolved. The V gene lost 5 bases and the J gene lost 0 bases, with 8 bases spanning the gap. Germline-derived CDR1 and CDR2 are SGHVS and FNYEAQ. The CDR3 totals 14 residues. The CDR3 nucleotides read TGTGCCAGCAGCCAGCCAGACTCTGGAAACACCATATATTTT. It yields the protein CASSQPDSGNTIYF.

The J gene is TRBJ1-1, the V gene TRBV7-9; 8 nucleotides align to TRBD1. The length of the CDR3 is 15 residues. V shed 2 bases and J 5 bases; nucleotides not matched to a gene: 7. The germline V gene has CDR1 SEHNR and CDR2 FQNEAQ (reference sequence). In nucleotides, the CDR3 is TGTGCCAGCAGCTTAAGGACAGGGAATAGGACTGAAGCTTTCTTT. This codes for CASSLRTGNRTEAFF.

This chain's CDR3 is CASSQAPGGSDTQYF. CDR3 DNA: TGCGCCAGCAGCCAAGCCCCGGGAGGGTCAGATACGCAGTATTTT. The rearrangement links TRBV4-1 to TRBJ2-3; TRBD2 agrees at 8 bases. The CDR3 has 15 amino acids. J was trimmed by 4 bases and V by 1 base; bases with no gene match: 4. Germline V gene lookup returns CDR1 MGHRA and CDR2 YSYEKL.

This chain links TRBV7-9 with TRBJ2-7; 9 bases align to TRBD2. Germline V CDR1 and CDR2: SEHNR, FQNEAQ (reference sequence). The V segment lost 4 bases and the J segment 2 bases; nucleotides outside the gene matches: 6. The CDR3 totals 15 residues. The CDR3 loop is CASSWTRLAAYEQYF. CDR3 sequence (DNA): TGTGCCAGCAGCTGGACCCGACTAGCGGCCTACGAGCAGTACTTC.

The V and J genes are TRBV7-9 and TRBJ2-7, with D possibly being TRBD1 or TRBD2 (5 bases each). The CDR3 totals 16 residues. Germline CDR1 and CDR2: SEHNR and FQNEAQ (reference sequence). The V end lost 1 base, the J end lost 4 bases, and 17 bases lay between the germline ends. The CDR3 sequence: CASSLGDARAGYEQYF. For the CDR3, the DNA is TGTGCCAGCAGCTTAGGGGACGCCAGGGCCGGGTACGAGCAGTACTTC.

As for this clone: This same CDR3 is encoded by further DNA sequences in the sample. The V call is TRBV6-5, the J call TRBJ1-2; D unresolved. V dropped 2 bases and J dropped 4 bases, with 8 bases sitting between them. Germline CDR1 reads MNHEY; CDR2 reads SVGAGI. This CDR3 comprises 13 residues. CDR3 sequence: CASSYRQGYGYTF. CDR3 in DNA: TGTGCCAGCAGTTACCGACAAGGCTATGGCTACACCTTC.

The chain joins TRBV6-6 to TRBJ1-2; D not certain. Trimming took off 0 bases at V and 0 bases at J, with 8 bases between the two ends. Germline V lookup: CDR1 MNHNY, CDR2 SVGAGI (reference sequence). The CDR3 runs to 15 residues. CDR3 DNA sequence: TGTGCCAGCAGTTACTCGATTGTGGCTAACTATGGCTACACCTTC. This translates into CASSYSIVANYGYTF.

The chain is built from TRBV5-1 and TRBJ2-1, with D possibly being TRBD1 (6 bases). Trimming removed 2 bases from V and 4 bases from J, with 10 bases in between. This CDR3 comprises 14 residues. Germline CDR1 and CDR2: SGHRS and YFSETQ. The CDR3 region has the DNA TGCGCCAGCAGCTTAGGGACACAATACAATGAGCAGTTCTTC. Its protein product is CASSLGTQYNEQFF.